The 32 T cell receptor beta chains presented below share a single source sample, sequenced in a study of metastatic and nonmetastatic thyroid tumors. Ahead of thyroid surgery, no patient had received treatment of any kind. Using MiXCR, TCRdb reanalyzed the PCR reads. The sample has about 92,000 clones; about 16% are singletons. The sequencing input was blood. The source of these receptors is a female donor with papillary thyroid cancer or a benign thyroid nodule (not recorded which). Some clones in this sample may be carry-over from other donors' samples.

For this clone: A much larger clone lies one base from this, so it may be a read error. The CDR3 protein is CASRNDRGANTGELFF. The DNA for the CDR3 is TGCGCCAGCAGGAACGATCGGGGCGCTAACACCGGGGAGCTGTTTTTT. The rearrangement joins TRBV5-1 to TRBJ2-2; D possibly matches TRBD1 or TRBD2 (5 bases each). Germline values: CDR1 SGHRS, CDR2 YFSETQ. Between the trimmed V and J ends, which lost 5 bases and 2 bases, there was a span of 16 bases. The CDR3 runs to 16 residues.

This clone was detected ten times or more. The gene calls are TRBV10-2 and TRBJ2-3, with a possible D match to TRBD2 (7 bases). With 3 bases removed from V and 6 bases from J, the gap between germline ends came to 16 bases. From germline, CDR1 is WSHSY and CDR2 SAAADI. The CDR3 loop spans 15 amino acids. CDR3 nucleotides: TGCGCCAGCAGTGAAGGAGGGGGGGGCGCCGATACGCAGTATTTT. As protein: CASSEGGGGADTQYF.

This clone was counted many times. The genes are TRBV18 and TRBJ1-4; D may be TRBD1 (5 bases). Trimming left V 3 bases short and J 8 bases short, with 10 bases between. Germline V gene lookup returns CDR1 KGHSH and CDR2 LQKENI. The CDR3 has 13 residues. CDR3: CASSPLDKEKLFF. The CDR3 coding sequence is TGTGCCAGCTCACCGTTGGACAAAGAAAAACTGTTTTTT.

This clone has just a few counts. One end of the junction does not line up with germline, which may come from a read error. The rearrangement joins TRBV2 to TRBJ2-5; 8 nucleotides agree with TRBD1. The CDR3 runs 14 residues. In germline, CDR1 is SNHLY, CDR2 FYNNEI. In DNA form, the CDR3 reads TGTGCCAGCAGTGACGGTACAGGGGGAGAGACCCAGTGCTTC. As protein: CASSDGTGGETQCF.

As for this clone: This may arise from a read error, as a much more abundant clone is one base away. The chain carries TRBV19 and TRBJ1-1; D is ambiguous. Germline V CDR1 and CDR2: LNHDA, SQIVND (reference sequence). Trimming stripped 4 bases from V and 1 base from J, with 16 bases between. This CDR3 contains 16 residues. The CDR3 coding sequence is TGTGCCAGTAGTACTCTGGGTCCGGGTCGGAACACTGAAGCTTTCTTT. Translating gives CASSTLGPGRNTEAFF.

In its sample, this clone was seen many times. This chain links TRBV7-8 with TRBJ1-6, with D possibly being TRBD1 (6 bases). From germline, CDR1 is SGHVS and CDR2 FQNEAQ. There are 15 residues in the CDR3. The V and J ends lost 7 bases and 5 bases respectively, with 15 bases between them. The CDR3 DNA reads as TGTGCCAGCACTTTTGGACAGCCTCATAATTCACCCCTCCACTTT. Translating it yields CASTFGQPHNSPLHF.

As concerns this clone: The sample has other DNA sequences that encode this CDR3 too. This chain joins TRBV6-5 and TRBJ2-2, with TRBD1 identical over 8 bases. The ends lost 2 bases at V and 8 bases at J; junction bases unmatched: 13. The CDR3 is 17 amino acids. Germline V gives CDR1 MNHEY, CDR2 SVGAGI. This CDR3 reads CASSYVGQGLTGGELFF. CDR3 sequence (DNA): TGTGCCAGCAGTTACGTCGGACAGGGTTTGACAGGAGGGGAGCTGTTTTTT.

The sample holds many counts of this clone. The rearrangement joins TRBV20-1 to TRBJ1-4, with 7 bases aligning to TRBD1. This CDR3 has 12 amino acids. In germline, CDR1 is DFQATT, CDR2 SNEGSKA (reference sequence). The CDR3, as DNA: TGCAGCTCAGGGGGAACTAATGAAAAACTGTTTTTT. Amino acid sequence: CSSGGTNEKLFF.

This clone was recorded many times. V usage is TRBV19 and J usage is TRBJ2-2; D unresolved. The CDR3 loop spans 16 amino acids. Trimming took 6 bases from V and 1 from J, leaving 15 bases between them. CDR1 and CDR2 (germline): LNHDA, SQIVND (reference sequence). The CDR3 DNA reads TGTGCCAGTAGACCCCGAGGACGGCTGAACACCGGGGAGCTGTTTTTT. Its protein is CASRPRGRLNTGELFF.

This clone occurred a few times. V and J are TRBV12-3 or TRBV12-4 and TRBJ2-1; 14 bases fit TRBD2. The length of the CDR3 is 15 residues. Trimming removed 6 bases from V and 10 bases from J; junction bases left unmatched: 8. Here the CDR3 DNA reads TGTGCCAGCAGCACGGGACTAGCGGGAGAAGGGGAGCAGTTCTTC. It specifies CASSTGLAGEGEQFF.

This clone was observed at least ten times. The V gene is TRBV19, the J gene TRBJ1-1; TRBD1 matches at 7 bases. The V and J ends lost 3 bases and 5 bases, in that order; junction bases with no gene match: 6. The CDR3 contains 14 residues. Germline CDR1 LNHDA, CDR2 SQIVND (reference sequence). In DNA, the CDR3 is TGTGCCAGTAGTATCCGGACAGGTTGGACTGAAGCTTTCTTT. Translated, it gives CASSIRTGWTEAFF.

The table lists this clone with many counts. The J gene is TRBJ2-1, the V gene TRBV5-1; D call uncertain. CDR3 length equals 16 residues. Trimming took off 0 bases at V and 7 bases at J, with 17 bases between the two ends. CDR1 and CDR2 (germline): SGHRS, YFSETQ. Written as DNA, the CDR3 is TGCGCCAGCAGCTTGGGGTCCTTCAGCCGACGTAATGAGCAGTTCTTC. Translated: CASSLGSFSRRNEQFF.

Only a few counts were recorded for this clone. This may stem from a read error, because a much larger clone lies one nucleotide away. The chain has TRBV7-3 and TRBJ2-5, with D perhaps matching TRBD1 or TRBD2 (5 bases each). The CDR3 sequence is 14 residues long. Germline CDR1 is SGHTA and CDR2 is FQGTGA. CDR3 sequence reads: CASSPGQNQEAQYF. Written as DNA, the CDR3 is TGTGCCAGCAGCCCGGGGCAGAACCAAGAGGCCCAGTACTTC.

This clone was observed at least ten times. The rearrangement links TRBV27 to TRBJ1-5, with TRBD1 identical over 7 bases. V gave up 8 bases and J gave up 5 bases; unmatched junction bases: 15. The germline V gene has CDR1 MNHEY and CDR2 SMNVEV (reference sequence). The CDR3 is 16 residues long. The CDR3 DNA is TGTGCCAGCGCTCGTTTTTCTGACAGGGAAGATCAGCCCCAGCATTTT. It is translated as CASARFSDREDQPQHF.

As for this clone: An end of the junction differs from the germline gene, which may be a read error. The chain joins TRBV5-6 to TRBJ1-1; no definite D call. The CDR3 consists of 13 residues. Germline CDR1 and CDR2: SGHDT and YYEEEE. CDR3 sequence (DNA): TGTGCCATCAGCCCCCTCGCGAACACTGAAGCTTTCTTT. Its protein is CAISPLANTEAFF.

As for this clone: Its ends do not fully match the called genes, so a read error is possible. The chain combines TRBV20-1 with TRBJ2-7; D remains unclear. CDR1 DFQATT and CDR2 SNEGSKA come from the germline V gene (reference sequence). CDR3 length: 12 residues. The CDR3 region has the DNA TGCAGTTCTAGAAGAGCTGGCGGCGAGCAGTACTTC. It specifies CSSRRAGGEQYF.

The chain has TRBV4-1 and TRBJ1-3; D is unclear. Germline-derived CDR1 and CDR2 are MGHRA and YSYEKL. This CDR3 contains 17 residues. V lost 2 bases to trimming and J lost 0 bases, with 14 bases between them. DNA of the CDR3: TGCGCCAGCAGCCAAATACGGGGAGATTCCTCTGGAAACACCATATATTTT. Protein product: CASSQIRGDSSGNTIYF.

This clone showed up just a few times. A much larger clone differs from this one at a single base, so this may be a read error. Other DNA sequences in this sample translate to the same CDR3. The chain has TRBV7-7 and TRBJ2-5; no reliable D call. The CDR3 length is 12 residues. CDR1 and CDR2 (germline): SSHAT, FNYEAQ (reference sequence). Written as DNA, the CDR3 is TGTGCTAGCAGCTCCTTGGGTGAGACCCAGTACTTC. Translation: CASSSLGETQYF. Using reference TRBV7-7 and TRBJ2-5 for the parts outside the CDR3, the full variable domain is GAGVSQSPRYKVTKRGQDVTLRCDPISSHATLYWYQQALGQGPEFLTYFNYEAQPDKSGLPSDRFSAERPEGSISTLTIQRTEQRDSAMYRCASSSLGETQYFGPGTRLLVL.

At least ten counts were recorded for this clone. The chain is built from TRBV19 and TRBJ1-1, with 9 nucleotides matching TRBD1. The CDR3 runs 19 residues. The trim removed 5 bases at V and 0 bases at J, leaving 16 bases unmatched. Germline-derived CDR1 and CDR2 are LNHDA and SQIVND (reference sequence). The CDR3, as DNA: TGTGCCAGTAGTTTCGTCCCGGGACAGGGAAACTTTATGAACACTGAAGCTTTCTTT. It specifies CASSFVPGQGNFMNTEAFF. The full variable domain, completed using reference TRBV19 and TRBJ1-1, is DGGITQSPKYLFRKEGQNVTLSCEQNLNHDAMYWYRQDPGQGLRLIYYSQIVNDFQKGDIAEGYSVSREKKESFPLTVTSAQKNPTAFYLCASSFVPGQGNFMNTEAFFGQGTRLTVV.

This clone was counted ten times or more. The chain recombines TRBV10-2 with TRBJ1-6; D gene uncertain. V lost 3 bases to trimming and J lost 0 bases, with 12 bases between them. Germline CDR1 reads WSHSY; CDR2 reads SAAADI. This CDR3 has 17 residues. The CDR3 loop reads CASSDTRRGSYNSPLHF. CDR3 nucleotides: TGCGCCAGCAGTGATACCCGTCGAGGCTCCTATAATTCACCCCTCCACTTT.

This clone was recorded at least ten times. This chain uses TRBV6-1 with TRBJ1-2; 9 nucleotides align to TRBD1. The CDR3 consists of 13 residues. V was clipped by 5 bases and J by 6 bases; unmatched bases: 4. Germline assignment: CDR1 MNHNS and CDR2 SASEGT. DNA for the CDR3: TGTGCCAGCAGTAGGGACAGGGAGGATGGCTACACCTTC. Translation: CASSRDREDGYTF.

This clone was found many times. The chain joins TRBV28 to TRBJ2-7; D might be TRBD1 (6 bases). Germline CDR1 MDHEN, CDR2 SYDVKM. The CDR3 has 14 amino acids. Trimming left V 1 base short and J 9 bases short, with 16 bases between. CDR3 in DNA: TGTGCCAGCAGTTTATTACCAGGGGATGGTGGGCAGTACTTC. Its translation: CASSLLPGDGGQYF.

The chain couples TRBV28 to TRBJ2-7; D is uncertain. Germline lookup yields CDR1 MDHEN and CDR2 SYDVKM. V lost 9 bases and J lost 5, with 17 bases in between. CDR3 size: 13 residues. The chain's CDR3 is CASILAGSDEQYF. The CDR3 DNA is TGTGCCAGTATCCTCGCTGGAAGCGACGAGCAGTACTTC.

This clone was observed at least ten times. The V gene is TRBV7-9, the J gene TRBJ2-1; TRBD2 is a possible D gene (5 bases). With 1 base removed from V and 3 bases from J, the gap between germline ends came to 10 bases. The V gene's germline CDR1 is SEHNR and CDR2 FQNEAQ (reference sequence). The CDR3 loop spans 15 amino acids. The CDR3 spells CASSLVLALYNEQFF. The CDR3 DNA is TGTGCCAGCAGCTTAGTTCTAGCACTCTACAATGAGCAGTTCTTC.

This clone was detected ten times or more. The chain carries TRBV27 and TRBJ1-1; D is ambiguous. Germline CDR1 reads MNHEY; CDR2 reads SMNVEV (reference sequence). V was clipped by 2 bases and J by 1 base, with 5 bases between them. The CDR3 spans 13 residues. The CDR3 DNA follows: TGTGCCAGCAGTTTAGGCCAGAACACTGAAGCTTTCTTT. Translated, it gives CASSLGQNTEAFF.

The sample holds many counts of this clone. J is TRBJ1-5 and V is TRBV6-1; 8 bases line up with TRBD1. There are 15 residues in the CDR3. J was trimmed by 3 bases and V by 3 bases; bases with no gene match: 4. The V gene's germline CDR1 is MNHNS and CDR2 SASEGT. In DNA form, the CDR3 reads TGTGCCAGCAGTGATGGGACAGGTCCCAATCAGCCCCAGCATTTT. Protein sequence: CASSDGTGPNQPQHF.

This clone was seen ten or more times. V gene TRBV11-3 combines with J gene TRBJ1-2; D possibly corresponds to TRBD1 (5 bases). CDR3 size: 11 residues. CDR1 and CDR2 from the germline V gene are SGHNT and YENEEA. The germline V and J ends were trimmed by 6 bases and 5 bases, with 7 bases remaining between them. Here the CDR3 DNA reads TGTGCCAGCAGTCCAGGGTATGGCTACACCTTC. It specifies CASSPGYGYTF.

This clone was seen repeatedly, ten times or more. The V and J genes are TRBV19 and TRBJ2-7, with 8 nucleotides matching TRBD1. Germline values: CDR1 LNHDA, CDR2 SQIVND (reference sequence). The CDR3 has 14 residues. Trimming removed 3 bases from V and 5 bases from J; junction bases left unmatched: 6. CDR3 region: CASSMGTGGDEQYF. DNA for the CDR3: TGTGCCAGTAGTATGGGGACAGGTGGCGACGAGCAGTACTTC.

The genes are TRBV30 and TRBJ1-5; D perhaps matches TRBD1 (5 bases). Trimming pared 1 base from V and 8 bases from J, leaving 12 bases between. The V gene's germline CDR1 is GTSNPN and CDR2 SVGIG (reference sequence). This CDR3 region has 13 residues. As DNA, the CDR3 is TGTGCCTGGAGTGGGGGGGGAGTTAAGCCCCAGCATTTT. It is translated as CAWSGGGVKPQHF.

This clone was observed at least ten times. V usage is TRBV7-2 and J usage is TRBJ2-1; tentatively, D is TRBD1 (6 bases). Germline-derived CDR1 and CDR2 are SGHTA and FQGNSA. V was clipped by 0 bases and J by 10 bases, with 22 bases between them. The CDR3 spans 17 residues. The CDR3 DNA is TGTGCCAGCAGCTTAGCGCACGGCACCGCACAGGGAGTAGAGCAGTTCTTC. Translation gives CASSLAHGTAQGVEQFF.

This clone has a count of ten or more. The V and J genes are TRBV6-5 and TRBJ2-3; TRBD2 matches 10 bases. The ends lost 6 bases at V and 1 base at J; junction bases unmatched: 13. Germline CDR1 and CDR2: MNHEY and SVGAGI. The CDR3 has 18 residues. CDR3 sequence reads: CASRASSGGVVRTDTQYF. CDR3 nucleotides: TGTGCCAGCAGGGCCTCTAGCGGGGGTGTCGTTCGCACAGATACGCAGTATTTT.

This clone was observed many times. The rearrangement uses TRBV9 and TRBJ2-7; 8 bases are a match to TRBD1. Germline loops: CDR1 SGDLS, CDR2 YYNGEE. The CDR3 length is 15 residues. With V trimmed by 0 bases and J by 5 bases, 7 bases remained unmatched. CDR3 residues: CASSVASDRAHEQYF. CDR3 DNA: TGTGCCAGCAGCGTAGCTTCGGACAGGGCACACGAGCAGTACTTC.